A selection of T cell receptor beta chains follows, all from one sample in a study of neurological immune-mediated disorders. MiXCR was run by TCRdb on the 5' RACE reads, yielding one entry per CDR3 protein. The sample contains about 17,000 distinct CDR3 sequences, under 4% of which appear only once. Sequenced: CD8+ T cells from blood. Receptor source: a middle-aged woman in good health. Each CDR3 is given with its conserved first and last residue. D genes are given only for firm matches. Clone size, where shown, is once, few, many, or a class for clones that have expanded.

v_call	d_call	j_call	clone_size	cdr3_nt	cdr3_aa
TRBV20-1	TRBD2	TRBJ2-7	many	TGCAGTGCTAGCAAAAGGGTCCTAGCGGGAGCCAAGGTACACTACGAGCAGTACTTC	CSASKRVLAGAKVHYEQYF
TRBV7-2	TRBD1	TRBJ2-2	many	TGTGCCAGCAGCCTAAGGACAGGGCACACCGGGGAGCTGTTTTTT	CASSLRTGHTGELFF
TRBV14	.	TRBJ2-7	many	TGTGCCAGCAGCTCTCGGACACAGACCTACGAGCAGTACTTC	CASSSRTQTYEQYF
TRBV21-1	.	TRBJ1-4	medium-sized	TGTGCCAGCAGAAGGACAGCCTCGGATGAAAAACTGTTTTTT	CASRRTASDEKLFF
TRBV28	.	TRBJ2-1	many	TGTGCCAGCAGTCACCGCAGCAATGAGCAGTTCTTC	CASSHRSNEQFF
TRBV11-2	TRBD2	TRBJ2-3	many	TGTGCCAGCAGCCACGGGACTAGGCCTAGCACAGATACGCAGTATTTT	CASSHGTRPSTDTQYF
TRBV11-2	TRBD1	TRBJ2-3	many	TGTGCCACGCGGACAGGGGGGCCTACGCAGTATTTT	CATRTGGPTQYF
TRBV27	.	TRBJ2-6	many	TGTGCCAGCAGTTTAGTGGGGCCTGGGGCCAACGTCCTGACTTTC	CASSLVGPGANVLTF
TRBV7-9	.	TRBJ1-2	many	TGTGCCAGCAGCTTAGACGGGAACTATGGCTACACCTTC	CASSLDGNYGYTF
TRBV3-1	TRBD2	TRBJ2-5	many	TGTGCCAGCAGCCAAGGCCAAGGGAGCGGGAGGGCCCGAGAGACCCAGTACTTC	CASSQGQGSGRARETQYF
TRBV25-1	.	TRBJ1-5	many	TGTGCCAGCGCCGGGAATGGCAATCAGCCCCAGCATTTT	CASAGNGNQPQHF
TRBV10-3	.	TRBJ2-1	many	TGTGCCATCAGTGAGTCCTCTACCTTTACTTCTGAGCAGTTCTTC	CAISESSTFTSEQFF
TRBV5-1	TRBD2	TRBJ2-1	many	TGCGCCAGCAGCTCTACTAGCGATCCGTACAATGAGCAGTTCTTC	CASSSTSDPYNEQFF
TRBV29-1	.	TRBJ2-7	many	TGCAGCGTTGAATTCCTGGGGATCTACGAGCAGTACTTC	CSVEFLGIYEQYF
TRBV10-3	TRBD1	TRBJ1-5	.	TGTGCCGCCCGACAGGGTCCTAATCAGCCCCAGCATTTT	CAARQGPNQPQHF
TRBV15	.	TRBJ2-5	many	TGTGCCACCAGCAGGTCGTTTCTAGTAGAGACCCAGTACTTC	CATSRSFLVETQYF
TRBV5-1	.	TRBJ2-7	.	TGCGCCAGCAGCTTGGAAGTTGGCGGTACCTACGAGCAGTACTTC	CASSLEVGGTYEQYF
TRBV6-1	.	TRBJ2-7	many	TGTGCCAGCCAGCAACAGGCGGGGGCGAGTTACGAGCAGTACTTC	CASQQQAGASYEQYF
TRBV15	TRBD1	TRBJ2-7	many	TGTGCCACCAGCAGAGGATGGGGACAGGTCGCCTACGAGCAGTACTTC	CATSRGWGQVAYEQYF
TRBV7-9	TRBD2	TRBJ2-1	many	TGTGCCAGCAGCCCCGTCGGGACTAGCGGGAGCATAGATGAGCAGTTCTTC	CASSPVGTSGSIDEQFF
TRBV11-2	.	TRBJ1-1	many	TGTGCCAGCAGCTTAGGTTGGGTCACTGAAGCTTTCTTT	CASSLGWVTEAFF
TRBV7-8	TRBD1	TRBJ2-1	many	TGTGCCAGCAGCTCTCCGGGACAGGGCAACAATGAGCAGTTCTTC	CASSSPGQGNNEQFF
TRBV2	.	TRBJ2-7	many	TGTGCCAGCAGTGAGGGGGACCCTTACGAGCAGTACTTC	CASSEGDPYEQYF
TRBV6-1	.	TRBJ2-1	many	TGTGCCAGCAGTGAAGTAACAGAAAATTTTAGGATCTTC	CASSEVTENFRIF
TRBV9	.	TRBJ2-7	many	TGTGCCAGCAGCGTAGGCGACGGAAGCTCCTACGAGCAGTACTTC	CASSVGDGSSYEQYF
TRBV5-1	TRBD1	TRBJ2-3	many	TGCGCCAGCAGCTTCCGACAGGGTAGCACAGATACGCAGTATTTT	CASSFRQGSTDTQYF
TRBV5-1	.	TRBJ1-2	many	TGCGCCAGCAGAGCTCGGGACGGCGTCTATGGCTACACCTTC	CASRARDGVYGYTF
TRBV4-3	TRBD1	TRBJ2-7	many	TGCGCCAGCAGCCACGGGACAGGAACTAGCTCCTACGAGCAGTACTTC	CASSHGTGTSSYEQYF
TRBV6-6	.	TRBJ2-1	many	TGTGCCAGCAGTTACTCCCCGGGCAGGGTAAGAGATGAGCAGTTCTTC	CASSYSPGRVRDEQFF
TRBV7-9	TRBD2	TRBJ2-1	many	TGTGCCAGCAGCTTAGGGACTAGCGGGATGCGCCATGAGCAGTTCTTC	CASSLGTSGMRHEQFF
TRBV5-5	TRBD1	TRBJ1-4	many	TGTGCCAGCAGCCCGGGACAGGGGGTGGACGAAAAACTGTTTTTT	CASSPGQGVDEKLFF
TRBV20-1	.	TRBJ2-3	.	TGCAGTGCTAGTAACTGGGCGGAGGGGGGGCCTCGCGGAGATACGCAGTATTTT	CSASNWAEGGPRGDTQYF
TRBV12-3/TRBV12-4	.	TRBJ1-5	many	TGTGCCAGCAGTTTAGCGGGGTTGTATCAGCCCCAGCATTTT	CASSLAGLYQPQHF
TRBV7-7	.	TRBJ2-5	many	TGTGCTAGCAGCTTAGGGCACGGCGTCCTAGAGACCCAGTACTTC	CASSLGHGVLETQYF
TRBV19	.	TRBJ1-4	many	TGTGCCAGTAGGCCCGGGACCGGTCTCGGGGAACTGTTTTTT	CASRPGTGLGELFF
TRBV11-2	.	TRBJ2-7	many	TGTGCCAGCAGCTTAGGGCTAGGTCTATCCTACGAGCAGTACTTC	CASSLGLGLSYEQYF
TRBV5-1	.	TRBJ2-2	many	TGCGCCAGCAGCTTCTCAGGGCTGGAGCTGTTTTTT	CASSFSGLELFF
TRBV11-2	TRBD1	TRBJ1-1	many	TGTGCCAGCAGCCCGACAGGGACGCTGGGGGAAAACACTGAAGCTTTCTTT	CASSPTGTLGENTEAFF
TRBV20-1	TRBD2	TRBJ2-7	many	TGCAGTGCTAAAGGACTAGCGGGAGTCGGTTCCTACGAGCAGTACTTC	CSAKGLAGVGSYEQYF
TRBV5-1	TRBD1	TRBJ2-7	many	TGCGCCAGCAGCTTCCCAGGGGGAGAGCAGTACTTC	CASSFPGGEQYF
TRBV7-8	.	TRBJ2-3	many	TGTGCCAGCAGCTTACCTGTCCGGACCATTAGCACAGATACGCAGTATTTT	CASSLPVRTISTDTQYF
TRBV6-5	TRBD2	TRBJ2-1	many	TGTGCCAGCAGCCAATTAGCGGGAGGAGCCTACAATGAGCAGTTCTTC	CASSQLAGGAYNEQFF
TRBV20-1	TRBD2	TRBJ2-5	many	TGCAGTGCTTCGCGGGGGACTAGCGTGGGAGAGACCCAGTACTTC	CSASRGTSVGETQYF
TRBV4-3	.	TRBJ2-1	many	TGCGCCAGCAGCCAAGACGGAGATAATGAGCAGTTCTTC	CASSQDGDNEQFF
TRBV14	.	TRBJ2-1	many	TGTGCCAGCAGCCAAGGAAGTCTGGGTGAGCAGTTCTTC	CASSQGSLGEQFF
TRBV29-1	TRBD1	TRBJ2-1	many	TGCAGCGTTGCCGGCCAAGAGACAGGGGATTACAATGAGCAGTTCTTC	CSVAGQETGDYNEQFF
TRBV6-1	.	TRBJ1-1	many	TGTGCCAGCCCGGACGGATTTGAAGCTTTCTTT	CASPDGFEAFF
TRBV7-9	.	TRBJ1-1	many	TGTGCCAGCAGCTTAGGGGGGAGCACTGAAGCTTTCTTT	CASSLGGSTEAFF
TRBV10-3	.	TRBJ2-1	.	TGTGCCATCAGTGAAGGCGGAGCTATGGATGAGCAGTTCTTC	CAISEGGAMDEQFF
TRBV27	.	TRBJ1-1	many	TGTGCCAGCAGTTTAGGAGGGAAGACTGAAGCTTTCTTT	CASSLGGKTEAFF
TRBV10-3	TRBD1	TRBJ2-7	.	TGTGCCACCGGACAGGGTGGCGCCTACGAGCAGTACTTC	CATGQGGAYEQYF
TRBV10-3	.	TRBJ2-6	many	TGTGCCTTAGGACTGGACTCTGGGGCCAACGTCCTGACTTTC	CALGLDSGANVLTF
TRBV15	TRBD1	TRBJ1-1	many	TGTGCCACCAGCAGTTTACAGGGGGCTGAAGCTTTCTTT	CATSSLQGAEAFF
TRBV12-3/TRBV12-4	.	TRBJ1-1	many	TGTGCCAGCAGTTTGGAAACCCTGAACACTGAAGCTTTCTTT	CASSLETLNTEAFF
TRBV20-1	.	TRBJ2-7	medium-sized	TGCAGTGCCGAACTCCGAACAGGGATTAACTACGAGCAGTACTTC	CSAELRTGINYEQYF
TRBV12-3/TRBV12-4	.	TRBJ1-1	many	TGTGCCAGCAGTTACCGGGACGCCTCGGAGAGCACTGAAGCTTTCTTT	CASSYRDASESTEAFF
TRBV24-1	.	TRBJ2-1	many	TGTGCCACCAGTGATCCGCGCGGGCGGGGAAACAATGAGCAGTTCTTC	CATSDPRGRGNNEQFF
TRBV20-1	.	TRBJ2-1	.	TGCAGTGCTAGACCTAGCAATGAGCAGTTCTTC	CSARPSNEQFF
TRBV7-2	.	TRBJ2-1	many	TGTGCCAGCAGCCTCTACCCAACTAGTTACAATGAGCAGTTCTTC	CASSLYPTSYNEQFF
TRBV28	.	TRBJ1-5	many	TGTGCCAGCATCGGCCGGGGTTATCAGCCCCAGCATTTT	CASIGRGYQPQHF